This T cell receptor (beta chain) was profiled in a study of post-analysis software for immune sequencing data. Unique molecular identifiers were carried by the TCR beta cDNA libraries. TCRdb re-analysed the PCR reads in MiXCR, keeping a single row per CDR3 protein. There are 450,000 or so distinct CDR3 sequences in the sample; roughly 45% occur only once, and 12% lies in the top ten. This clonotype was obtained from a girl under 18 with multiple sclerosis. Input material: blood.

The DNA for the CDR3 is TGTGCCAGCAGCTCCCGGGACCGCATTAGGGAGACCCAGTACTTC. This codes for CASSSRDRIRETQYF. This chain connects TRBV13 to TRBJ2-5; the D call may be TRBD1 or TRBD2 (5 bases each). The germline V gene encodes CDR1 PRHDT and CDR2 FYEKMQ (reference sequence). The length of the CDR3 is 15 residues. Trimming removed 4 bases from V and 5 bases from J, with 17 bases in between.